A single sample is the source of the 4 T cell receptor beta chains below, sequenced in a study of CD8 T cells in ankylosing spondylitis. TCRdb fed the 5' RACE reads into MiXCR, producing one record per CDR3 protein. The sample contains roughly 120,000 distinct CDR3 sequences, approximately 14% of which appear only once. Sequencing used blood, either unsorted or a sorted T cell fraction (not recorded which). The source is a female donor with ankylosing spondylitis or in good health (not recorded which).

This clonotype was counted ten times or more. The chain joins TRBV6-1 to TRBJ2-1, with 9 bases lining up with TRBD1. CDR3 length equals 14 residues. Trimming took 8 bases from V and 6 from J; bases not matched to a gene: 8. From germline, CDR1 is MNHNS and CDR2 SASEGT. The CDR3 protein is CASGPPTGGNEQFF. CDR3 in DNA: TGTGCCAGCGGTCCTCCGACAGGGGGCAATGAGCAGTTCTTC.

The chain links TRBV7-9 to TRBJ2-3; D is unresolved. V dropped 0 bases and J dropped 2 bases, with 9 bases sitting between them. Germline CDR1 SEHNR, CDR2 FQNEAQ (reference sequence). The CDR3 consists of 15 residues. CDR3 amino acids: CASSLASGNTDTQYF. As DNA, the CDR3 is TGTGCCAGCAGCTTAGCGTCCGGAAACACAGATACGCAGTATTTT.

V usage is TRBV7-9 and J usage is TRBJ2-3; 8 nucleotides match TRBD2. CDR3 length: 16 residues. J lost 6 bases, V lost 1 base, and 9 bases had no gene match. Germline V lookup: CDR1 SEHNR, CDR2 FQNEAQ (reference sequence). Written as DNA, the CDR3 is TGTGCCAGCAGCTTAGTGCTCGGGGGGGCTGGGGATACGCAGTATTTT. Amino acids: CASSLVLGGAGDTQYF.

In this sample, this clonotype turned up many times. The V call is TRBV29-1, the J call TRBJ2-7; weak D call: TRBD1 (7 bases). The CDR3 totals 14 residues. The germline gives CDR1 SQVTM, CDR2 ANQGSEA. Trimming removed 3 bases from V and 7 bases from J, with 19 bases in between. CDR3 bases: TGCAGCGTTGAGGGCACCGGACAGGCGGGGGAGCAGTACTTC. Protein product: CSVEGTGQAGEQYF.